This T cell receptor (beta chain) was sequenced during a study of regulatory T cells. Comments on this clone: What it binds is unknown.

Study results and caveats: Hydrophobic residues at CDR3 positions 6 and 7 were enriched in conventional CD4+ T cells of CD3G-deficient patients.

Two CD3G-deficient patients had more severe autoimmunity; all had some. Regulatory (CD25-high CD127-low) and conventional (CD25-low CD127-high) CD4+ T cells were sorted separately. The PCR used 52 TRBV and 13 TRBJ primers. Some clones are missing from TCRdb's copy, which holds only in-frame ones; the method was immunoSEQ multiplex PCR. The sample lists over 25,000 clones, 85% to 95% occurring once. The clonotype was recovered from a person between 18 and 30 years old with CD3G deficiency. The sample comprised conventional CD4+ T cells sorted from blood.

The chain's CDR3 is CASSLMGEKLFF. CDR3 nucleotide sequence: TGTGCCAGCAGCTTAATGGGGGAAAAACTGTTTTTT. This sequence joins TRBV7-2 and TRBJ1-4, with D uncertain. Trimming stripped 2 bases from V and 8 bases from J, with 6 bases between. The CDR3 has 12 residues. Germline CDR1 SGHTA, CDR2 FQGNSA.